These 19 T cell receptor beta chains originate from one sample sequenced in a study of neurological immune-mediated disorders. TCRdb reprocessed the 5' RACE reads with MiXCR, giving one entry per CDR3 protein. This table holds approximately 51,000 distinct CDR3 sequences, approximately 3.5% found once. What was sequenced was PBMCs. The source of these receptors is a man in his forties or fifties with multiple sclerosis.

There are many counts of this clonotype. CDR3 in DNA: TGTGCCAGCTCACCACCTAGCGAATCCTACGAGCAGTACTTC. It codes for CASSPPSESYEQYF. This chain links TRBV18 with TRBJ2-7; maybe TRBD2 (5 bases). The CDR3 runs to 14 residues. Trimming removed 0 bases from V and 1 base from J, with 7 bases in between. Looked up from germline, CDR1 is KGHSH and CDR2 is LQKENI.

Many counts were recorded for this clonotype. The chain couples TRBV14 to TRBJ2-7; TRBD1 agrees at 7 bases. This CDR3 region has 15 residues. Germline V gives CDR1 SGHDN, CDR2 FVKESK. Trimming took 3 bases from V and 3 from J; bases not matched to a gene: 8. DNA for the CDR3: TGTGCCAGCAGCCACATGGACAGGCCCCGCTACGAGCAGTACTTC. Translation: CASSHMDRPRYEQYF.

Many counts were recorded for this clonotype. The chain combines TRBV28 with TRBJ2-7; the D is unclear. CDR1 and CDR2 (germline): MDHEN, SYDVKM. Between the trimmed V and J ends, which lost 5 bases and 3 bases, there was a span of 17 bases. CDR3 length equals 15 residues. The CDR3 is CASSPRALGYYEQYF. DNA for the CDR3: TGTGCCAGCAGTCCGAGAGCCCTCGGATACTACGAGCAGTACTTC.

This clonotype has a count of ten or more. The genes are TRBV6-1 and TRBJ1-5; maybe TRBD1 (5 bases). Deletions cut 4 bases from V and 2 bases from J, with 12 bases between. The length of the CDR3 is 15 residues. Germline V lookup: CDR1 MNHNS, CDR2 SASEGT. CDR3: CASSGQTGGNQPQHF. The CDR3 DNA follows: TGTGCCAGCAGTGGACAGACCGGTGGCAATCAGCCCCAGCATTTT.

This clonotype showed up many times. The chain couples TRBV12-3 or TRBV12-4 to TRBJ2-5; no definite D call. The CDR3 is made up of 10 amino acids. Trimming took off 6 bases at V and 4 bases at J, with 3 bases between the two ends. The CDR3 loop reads CASRRETQYF. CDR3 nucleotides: TGTGCCAGCAGGAGAGAGACCCAGTACTTC.

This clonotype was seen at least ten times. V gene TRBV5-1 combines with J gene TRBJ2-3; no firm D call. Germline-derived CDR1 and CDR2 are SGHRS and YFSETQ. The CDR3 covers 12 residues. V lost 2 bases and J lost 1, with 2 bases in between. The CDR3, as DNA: TGCGCCAGCAGCTTCGGCACAGATACGCAGTATTTT. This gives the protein CASSFGTDTQYF.

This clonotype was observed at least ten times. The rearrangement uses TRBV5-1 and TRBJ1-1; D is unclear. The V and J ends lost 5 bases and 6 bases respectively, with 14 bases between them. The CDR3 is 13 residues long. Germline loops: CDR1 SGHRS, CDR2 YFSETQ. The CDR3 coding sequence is TGCGCCAGCAGTTTCGCGCCTCCGGCTGAAGCTTTCTTT. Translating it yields CASSFAPPAEAFF.

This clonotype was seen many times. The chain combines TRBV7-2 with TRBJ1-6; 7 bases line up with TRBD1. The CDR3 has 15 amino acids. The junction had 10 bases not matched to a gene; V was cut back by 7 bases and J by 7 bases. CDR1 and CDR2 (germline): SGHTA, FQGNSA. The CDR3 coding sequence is TGTGCCAGCATCCCCAGGACAGGATTCAATTCACCCCTCCACTTT. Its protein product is CASIPRTGFNSPLHF.

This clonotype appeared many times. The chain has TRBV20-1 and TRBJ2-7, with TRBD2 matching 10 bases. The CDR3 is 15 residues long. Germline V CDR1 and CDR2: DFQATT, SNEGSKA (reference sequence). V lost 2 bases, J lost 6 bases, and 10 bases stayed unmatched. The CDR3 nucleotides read TGCAGTGCTAGATTTAGCGGGGGGACCGTCGGCGAGCAGTACTTC. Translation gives CSARFSGGTVGEQYF.

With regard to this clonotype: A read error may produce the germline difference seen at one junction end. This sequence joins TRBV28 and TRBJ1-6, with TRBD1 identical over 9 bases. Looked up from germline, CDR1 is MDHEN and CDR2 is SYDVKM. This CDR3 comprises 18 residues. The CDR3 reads CASRTGTGTAHMRSPLNF. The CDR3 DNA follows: TGTGCCAGCAGAACCGGGACAGGGACGGCCCATATGAGGTCACCCCTCAACTTT.

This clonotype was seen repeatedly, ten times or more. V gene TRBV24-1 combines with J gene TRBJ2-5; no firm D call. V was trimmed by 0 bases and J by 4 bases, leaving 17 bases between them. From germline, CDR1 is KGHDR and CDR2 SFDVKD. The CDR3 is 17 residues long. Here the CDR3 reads CATSDLQPGILGETQYF. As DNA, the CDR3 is TGTGCCACCAGTGATTTGCAGCCGGGTATCCTGGGAGAGACCCAGTACTTC.

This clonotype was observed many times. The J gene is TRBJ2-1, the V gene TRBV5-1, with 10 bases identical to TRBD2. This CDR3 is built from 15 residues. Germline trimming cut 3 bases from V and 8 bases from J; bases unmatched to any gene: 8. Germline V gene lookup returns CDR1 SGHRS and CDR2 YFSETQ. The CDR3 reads CASSWSGGASDEQFF. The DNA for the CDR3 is TGCGCCAGCAGCTGGAGCGGGGGGGCCAGTGATGAGCAGTTCTTC.

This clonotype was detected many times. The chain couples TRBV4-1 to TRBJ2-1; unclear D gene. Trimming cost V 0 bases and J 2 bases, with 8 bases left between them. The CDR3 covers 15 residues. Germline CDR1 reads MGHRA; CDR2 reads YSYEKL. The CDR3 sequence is CASSQDRQTYNEQFF. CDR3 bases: TGCGCCAGCAGCCAAGACAGGCAGACCTACAATGAGCAGTTCTTC.

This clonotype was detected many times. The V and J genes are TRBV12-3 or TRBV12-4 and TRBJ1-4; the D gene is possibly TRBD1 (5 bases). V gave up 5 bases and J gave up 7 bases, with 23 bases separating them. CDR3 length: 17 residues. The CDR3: CASSPTGAGNIFEKLFF. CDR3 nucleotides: TGTGCCAGCAGTCCTACCGGGGCCGGGAATATCTTTGAAAAACTGTTTTTT.

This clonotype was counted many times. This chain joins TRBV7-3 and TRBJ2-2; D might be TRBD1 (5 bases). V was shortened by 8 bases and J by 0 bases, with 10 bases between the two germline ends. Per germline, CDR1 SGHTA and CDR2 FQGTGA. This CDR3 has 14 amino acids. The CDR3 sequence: CASQTDTNTGELFF. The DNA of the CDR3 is TGTGCCAGCCAGACAGACACGAACACCGGGGAGCTGTTTTTT.

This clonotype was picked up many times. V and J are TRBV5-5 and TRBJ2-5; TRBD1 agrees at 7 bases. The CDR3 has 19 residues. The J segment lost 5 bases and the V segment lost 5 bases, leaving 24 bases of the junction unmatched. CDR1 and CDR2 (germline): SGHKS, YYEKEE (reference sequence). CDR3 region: CASRERGLPSQGIQETQYF. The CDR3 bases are TGTGCCAGCAGGGAGCGAGGGTTGCCCTCACAGGGGATACAGGAGACCCAGTACTTC.

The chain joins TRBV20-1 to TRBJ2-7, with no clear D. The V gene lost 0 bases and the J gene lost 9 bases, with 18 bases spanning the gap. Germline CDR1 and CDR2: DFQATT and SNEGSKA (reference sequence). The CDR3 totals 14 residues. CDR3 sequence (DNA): TGCAGTGCTAGAGATCAAGTTAGTACAGCAGCGCAGTACTTC. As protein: CSARDQVSTAAQYF.

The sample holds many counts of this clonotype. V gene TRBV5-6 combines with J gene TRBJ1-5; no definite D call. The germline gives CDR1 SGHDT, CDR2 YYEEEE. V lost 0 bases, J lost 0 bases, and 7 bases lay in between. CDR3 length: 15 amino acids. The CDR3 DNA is TGTGCCAGCAGCTTGGTTGGAGATAGCAATCAGCCCCAGCATTTT. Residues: CASSLVGDSNQPQHF.

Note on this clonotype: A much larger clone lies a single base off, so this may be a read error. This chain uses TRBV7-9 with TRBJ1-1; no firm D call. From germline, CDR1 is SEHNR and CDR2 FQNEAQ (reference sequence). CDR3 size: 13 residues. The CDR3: CDSSLLLVAEAFF. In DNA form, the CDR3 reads TGTGACAGCAGCTTACTACTCGTAGCTGAAGCTTTCTTT.